These 21 T cell receptor beta chains were all obtained from the same sample, sequenced in a study of cytomegalovirus exposure and HLA in healthy donors. PCR involved 60 Vbeta and 13 Jbeta primers. The data were produced by immunoSEQ multiplex PCR, yet TCRdb's version contains in-frame clones alone and is incomplete. The sample has about 130,000 clones, roughly four fifths seen once. The material sequenced was PBMCs. The receptors here all came from a man between 25 and 39 years old in good health and CMV-seronegative.

V gene TRBV6-5 combines with J gene TRBJ2-7, with TRBD2 matching 12 bases. The CDR3 length is 15 residues. Germline loops: CDR1 MNHEY, CDR2 SVGAGI. Trimming cost V 5 bases and J 6 bases; bases outside gene matches: 8. CDR3 DNA sequence: TGTGCCAGCAGTATGCTAGCGGGAGGGGCCTCCGAGCAGTACTTC. It translates to CASSMLAGGASEQYF.

This chain links TRBV30 with TRBJ2-5; D might be TRBD2 (5 bases). Germline lookup yields CDR1 GTSNPN and CDR2 SVGIG (reference sequence). CDR3 length equals 17 residues. Trimming took 4 bases from V and 5 from J, leaving 26 bases between them. The CDR3 is CAWTPGMGSDFRETQYF. The CDR3 DNA follows: TGTGCCTGGACCCCCGGAATGGGGAGCGATTTCCGGGAGACCCAGTACTTC. Using reference TRBV30 and TRBJ2-5 for the parts outside the CDR3, the full variable domain is SQTIHQWPATLVQPVGSPLSLECTVEGTSNPNLYWYRQAAGRGLQLLFYSVGIGQISSEVPQNLSASRPQDRQFILSSKKLLLSDSGFYLCAWTPGMGSDFRETQYFGPGTRLLVL.

This clone was observed a single time. The chain employs TRBV6-1 and TRBJ1-3; a possible D gene is TRBD1 (5 bases). CDR3 length equals 15 residues. With 4 bases removed from V and 0 bases from J, the gap between germline ends came to 10 bases. Germline-derived CDR1 and CDR2 are MNHNS and SASEGT. CDR3 in DNA: TGTGCCAGCAGTGGACAGATTTCCTCTGGAAACACCATATATTTT. Translating it yields CASSGQISSGNTIYF.

In this sample, this clone turned up a few times. V is TRBV29-1 and J is TRBJ2-3; 7 bases fit TRBD2. Germline V CDR1 and CDR2: SQVTM, ANQGSEA. V gave up 3 bases and J gave up 5 bases; unmatched junction bases: 2. The CDR3 runs to 12 residues. CDR3 protein: CSVEVAGDTQYF. The CDR3 DNA is TGCAGCGTTGAGGTAGCGGGAGATACGCAGTATTTT.

This clone has only a few counts. J is TRBJ2-7 and V is TRBV6-1, with 7 bases aligning to TRBD2. This CDR3 has 14 amino acids. CDR1 is MNHNS and CDR2 is SASEGT in the germline V gene. The junction had 13 bases not matched to a gene; V was cut back by 7 bases and J by 7 bases. The CDR3 DNA follows: TGTGCCAGCAAATGGGGAGGGGAGAAAGGGGAGCAGTACTTC. Protein product: CASKWGGEKGEQYF.

J is TRBJ2-2 and V is TRBV7-2; 13 bases agree with TRBD2. J gave up 4 bases and V 2 bases, and 10 bases lay outside the gene matches. The CDR3 is 19 residues long. The V gene's germline CDR1 is SGHTA and CDR2 FQGNSA. The CDR3 spells CASSLSHRLAGGATGELFF. CDR3 nucleotide sequence: TGTGCCAGCAGCTTATCCCATCGACTAGCGGGAGGCGCCACCGGGGAGCTGTTTTTT.

This chain's CDR3 is CASSREGTDIWPQHF. Written as DNA, the CDR3 is TGTGCCAGCAGCCGCGAGGGGACAGACATTTGGCCCCAGCATTTT. The rearrangement links TRBV4-2 to TRBJ1-5; 7 bases line up with TRBD1. This CDR3 has 15 amino acids. Germline CDR1 is LGHNA and CDR2 is YNFKEQ. With V trimmed by 4 bases and J by 9 bases, 12 bases remained unmatched.

The chain combines TRBV29-1 with TRBJ1-2, with D maybe TRBD1 (5 bases). The germline V and J ends were trimmed by 4 bases and 5 bases, with 14 bases remaining between them. This CDR3 has 13 residues. Germline assignment: CDR1 SQVTM and CDR2 ANQGSEA. The CDR3 region is CSVVREGFYGYTF. DNA for the CDR3: TGCAGCGTTGTCAGGGAAGGCTTTTATGGCTACACCTTC.

The rearrangement uses TRBV29-1 and TRBJ2-1; 11 bases are a match to TRBD2. The trim removed 1 base at V and 8 bases at J, leaving 7 bases unmatched. Germline CDR1 and CDR2: SQVTM and ANQGSEA. CDR3 size: 15 residues. The CDR3 nucleotides are TGCAGCGTTGAAGTGATTAGCGGGAGGGTCGATGAGCAGTTCTTC. It specifies CSVEVISGRVDEQFF.

The chain links TRBV27 to TRBJ2-7; D uncertain. Trimming pared 5 bases from V and 3 bases from J, leaving 8 bases between. This CDR3 is built from 12 residues. CDR1 and CDR2 (germline): MNHEY, SMNVEV (reference sequence). The DNA of the CDR3 is TGTGCCAGCAGTCCGCCTAGCTACGAGCAGTACTTC. Protein: CASSPPSYEQYF.

This clone was seen a single time. The V call is TRBV28, the J call TRBJ1-2, with TRBD1 matching over 7 bases. This CDR3 has 15 amino acids. Per the germline V gene, CDR1 is MDHEN and CDR2 is SYDVKM. V shed 5 bases, J shed 8 bases, and the junction held 14 bases outside the gene matches. Written as DNA, the CDR3 is TGTGCCAGCAGTCCTATCATGGGACAGCGGAAAGGCTACACCTTC. The encoded protein is CASSPIMGQRKGYTF.

In regard to this clone: Its ends do not fully match the called genes, so a read error is possible. The same CDR3 arises from other DNA sequences in this sample as well. The chain combines TRBV7-9 with TRBJ2-1; tentative D call: TRBD2 (6 bases). This CDR3 comprises 15 residues. The V gene's germline CDR1 is SEHNR and CDR2 FQNEAQ (reference sequence). The CDR3 reads CASSFTTGVPNEQFF. Here the CDR3 DNA reads TGTGCGAGCAGCTTTACCACGGGGGTTCCCAATGAGCAGTTCTTC. The full variable domain, with the rest looked up from reference TRBV7-9 and TRBJ2-1, is DTGVSQNPRHKITKRGQNVTFRCDPISEHNRLYWYRQTLGQGPEFLTYFQNEAQLEKSRLLSDRFSAERPKGSFSTLEIQRTEQGDSAMYLCASSFTTGVPNEQFFGPGTRLTVL.

The chain combines TRBV5-1 with TRBJ2-1; 11 nucleotides match TRBD2. Germline lookup yields CDR1 SGHRS and CDR2 YFSETQ. With 5 bases clipped from V and 7 bases from J, the junction kept 8 bases outside the gene matches. This CDR3 contains 15 residues. The CDR3 is CASRPGTSGINEQFF. The CDR3 bases are TGCGCCAGCAGGCCGGGGACTAGCGGTATAAATGAGCAGTTCTTC.

CDR3 in amino acids: CASSPSSGGEETQYF. Here the CDR3 DNA reads TGTGCCAGCAGCCCCTCTAGCGGAGGGGAAGAGACCCAGTACTTC. The chain carries TRBV7-9 and TRBJ2-5; 7 nucleotides align to TRBD2. V lost 5 bases, J lost 3 bases, and 9 bases stayed unmatched. This CDR3 is built from 15 residues. Germline CDR1 is SEHNR and CDR2 is FQNEAQ (reference sequence).

Only one count was recorded for this clone. The rearrangement uses TRBV6-5 and TRBJ2-5; 9 bases match TRBD1. V lost 5 bases, J lost 5 bases, and 3 bases stayed unmatched. This CDR3 region has 13 residues. The V gene's germline CDR1 is MNHEY and CDR2 SVGAGI. CDR3 coding DNA: TGTGCCAGCAGTGCGACAGGGGGGGAGACCCAGTACTTC. Translating it yields CASSATGGETQYF.

This chain links TRBV5-6 with TRBJ1-2; D perhaps matches TRBD1 (5 bases). There are 12 residues in the CDR3. In germline, CDR1 is SGHDT, CDR2 YYEEEE. Trimming removed 2 bases from V and 6 bases from J, with 8 bases in between. The CDR3 is CASSFWGNGYTF. CDR3 coding DNA: TGTGCCAGCAGCTTCTGGGGCAATGGCTACACCTTC.

This rearrangement joins TRBV5-6 to TRBJ1-1; D is uncertain. Deletions cut 1 base from V and 5 bases from J, with 12 bases between. Per germline, CDR1 SGHDT and CDR2 YYEEEE. CDR3 length: 14 amino acids. The DNA of the CDR3 is TGTGCCAGCAGCTTGTTCAGGCCCCTGACTGAAGCTTTCTTT. Translation gives CASSLFRPLTEAFF.

The chain recombines TRBV4-2 with TRBJ2-7; TRBD2 agrees at 13 bases. The CDR3 is 15 amino acids. Germline lookup yields CDR1 LGHNA and CDR2 YNFKEQ. J lost 2 bases, V lost 4 bases, and 2 bases had no gene match. In DNA form, the CDR3 reads TGTGCCAGCAGCCTAGGACTAGCGGGAGCCTACGAGCAGTACTTC. Protein product: CASSLGLAGAYEQYF.

The V call is TRBV5-1, the J call TRBJ1-4; TRBD1 might be the D (6 bases). Trimming pared 4 bases from V and 0 bases from J, leaving 10 bases between. The CDR3 contains 15 residues. Germline CDR1 SGHRS, CDR2 YFSETQ. CDR3 bases: TGCGCCAGCAGCGGGGGCGACGCAACTAATGAAAAACTGTTTTTT. It translates to CASSGGDATNEKLFF.

This rearrangement joins TRBV10-1 to TRBJ2-5; 16 bases line up with TRBD2. The CDR3 contains 17 residues. The germline V gene encodes CDR1 WNHNN and CDR2 SYGVQD (reference sequence). V was pared by 5 bases and J by 5 bases, with 8 bases of the junction left unmatched. This CDR3 is CASSTGLAGGLGETQYF. CDR3 coding DNA: TGCGCCAGCAGTACGGGACTAGCGGGGGGGCTGGGGGAGACCCAGTACTTC.

This chain connects TRBV6-4 to TRBJ1-2, with D possibly being TRBD1 (6 bases). Germline V CDR1 and CDR2: MRHNA, SNTAGT. The CDR3 length is 14 residues. V lost 0 bases and J 7 bases, leaving 12 bases between the germline ends. The CDR3 bases are TGTGCCAGCAGTGACTCGACAGGTCCGGGTGGCTACACCTTC. It translates to CASSDSTGPGGYTF.